Reported below is one T cell receptor beta chain. Germline lookup yields CDR1 LNHDA and CDR2 SQIVND (reference sequence). V was cut by 0 bases and J by 5 bases, with 4 bases left in between. The CDR3 spans 12 residues. Libraries were prepared by immunoSEQ multiplex PCR; TCRdb keeps only in-frame clonotypes and omits some of them. This sample has 150,000 to 200,000 clones, with 87% found just once. This record comes from a study of blood T cell repertoires in COVID-19. The V and J genes are TRBV19 and TRBJ2-5; D not certain. The sequence came from a man aged 40-55 years with active or convalescent COVID-19. The sequenced material came from peripheral blood. In DNA form, the CDR3 reads TGTGCCAGTAGTATAGATCGGGAGACCCAGTACTTC. Its protein is CASSIDRETQYF.